This TCR beta chain originates from a study of CD8+CD57+ T cells in acquired aplastic anemia. Study overall: Sorted CD4+ plus CD8+ cells gave DNA averaging about 3.2 ug.

Overall study results and limits: Statistical testing detected no significant gap in CD8+ Simpson's diversity between patients and controls. About 30 was the count of CD8+ CDR3 sequences that patients shared with controls.

The sequenced patients had an expansion of CD8+CD57+ cells seen by flow cytometry. Patients, without exception, had severe acquired aplastic anemia. On this clonotype itself: Its antigen remains unknown. The junction departs from germline at one end; a sequencing error may be responsible.

TCR beta VDJ and CDR3 profiling used genomic DNA as template. TCRdb itself ran the reads through MiXCR, one entry per CDR3 protein. The sample includes fewer than 80,000 distinct CDR3 sequences, roughly two thirds of them seen just once. The CDR3 has 14 residues. Germline CDR1 and CDR2: LNHNV and YYDKDF (reference sequence). The chain has TRBV15 and TRBJ2-7; 9 bases match TRBD1. The sample comprised sorted CD4+, CD8+, or CD8+CD57+ T cells (not recorded which) from PBMCs. The origin of this receptor is a human donor with aplastic anemia. DNA for the CDR3: TGTACCACCAGCAGAGACAGGGGGGATTACGAGCAGTACTTC. Amino acid sequence: CTTSRDRGDYEQYF.